This TCR beta chain stems from a study of patients and donors after allogeneic stem cell transplantation. Each CDR3 protein gets one entry after TCRdb re-called the RT-PCR reads with MiXCR. The profile covers roughly 140,000 distinct CDR3 sequences, with roughly 35% appearing a single time and roughly 52% taken by the ten largest. This clonotype was recorded a few times. Looked up from germline, CDR1 is SGHTA and CDR2 is FQGTGA. CDR3 length equals 16 residues. Deletions cut 1 base from V and 0 bases from J, with 9 bases between. Source material: blood, either unsorted or a sorted T cell fraction (not recorded which). V and J are TRBV7-3 and TRBJ1-4, with D unresolved. The receptor comes from a human donor who was either an allogeneic HSCT recipient or a stem cell or donor lymphocyte infusion donor (not recorded which). It is not recorded whose cells these are; they may come from a transplant donor. CDR3 DNA sequence: TGTGCCAGCAGCTTAAGGGTTCCGCCAACTAATGAAAAACTGTTTTTT. Translated: CASSLRVPPTNEKLFF.